Listed below are T cell receptor beta chains from one sample, sequenced in a study of blood T cells in healthy people across ages. Each CDR3 protein gets one entry after TCRdb re-called the 5' RACE reads with MiXCR. The sample consists of approximately 810,000 distinct CDR3 sequences, 25% to 35% of them appearing once. The sample consisted of blood. The receptors originated from a woman over 75 in good health. Both conserved end residues are part of each CDR3. The D gene is left open where the match is weak. Clone size is stated in some rows and not others, as once, few, many or a class when expanded.

TRBJ2-7 | NA | NA | TRBV6-5 | TGTGCCAGCAGTTACGAAGGGGTTGGCTACGAGCAGTACTTC | CASSYEGVGYEQYF
TRBJ2-7 | many | TRBD2 | TRBV7-2 | TGTGCCAGCAGCACAGGGACTAGCAACTACGAGCAGTACTTC | CASSTGTSNYEQYF
TRBJ2-7 | many | TRBD2 | TRBV20-1 | TGCAGTGTCAATAAGGGGGGGACTAGCGGGGGGTTCAGCGAGCAGTACTTC | CSVNKGGTSGGFSEQYF
TRBJ2-7 | NA | TRBD1 | TRBV20-1 | TGCAGTGCTACCATACAGGGGGCGAGCTACGAGCAGTACTTC | CSATIQGASYEQYF
TRBJ2-1 | many | TRBD2 | TRBV5-1 | TGCGCCAGCATGGGGACTAGCGGGGGGTCAGCCTACAATGAGCAGTTCTTC | CASMGTSGGSAYNEQFF
TRBJ2-3 | many | NA | TRBV7-2 | TGTGCCAGCAGCTTAGTTGGCAGGGGAAGTACGCAGTATTTT | CASSLVGRGSTQYF
TRBJ2-5 | many | NA | TRBV20-1 | TGCAGTGCTAGAGGACCCAGGCCAGAGACCCAGTACTTC | CSARGPRPETQYF
TRBJ2-4 | many | NA | TRBV20-1 | TGCAGTGCAGGCAGGGGTTACATTCAGTACTTC | CSAGRGYIQYF
TRBJ1-2 | once | NA | TRBV28 | TGTGCCAGCAGCCACCGACAGCCCTATGGCTACACCTTC | CASSHRQPYGYTF
TRBJ2-5 | many | TRBD1 | TRBV7-9 | TGTGCCAGCAGCTTATCAGGACAGGCGGGGACCCAGTACTTC | CASSLSGQAGTQYF
TRBJ2-1 | many | TRBD1 | TRBV12-3/TRBV12-4 | TGTGCCAGCAGTGGCCTCCGCGGACAGGTCTACAATGAGCAGTTCTTC | CASSGLRGQVYNEQFF
TRBJ1-2 | many | TRBD1 | TRBV7-2 | TGTGCCAGCAGCTTGCAGGGGGCGAGTTATGGCTACACCTTC | CASSLQGASYGYTF
TRBJ1-6 | many | NA | TRBV20-1 | TGCAGTGCCCGAAGGCCTAATAATTCACCCCTCCACTTT | CSARRPNNSPLHF
TRBJ2-5 | few | TRBD1 | TRBV6-1 | TGTGCCAGCAGGGTACACTCCGGGACAGGGTACAATGAGCAGTACTTC | CASRVHSGTGYNEQYF
TRBJ2-3 | NA | TRBD2 | TRBV19 | TGTGCCAGTAGTACCGCGGGGGGGAGGTCAGATACGCAGTATTTT | CASSTAGGRSDTQYF
TRBJ1-4 | few | NA | TRBV5-1 | TGCGCCAGCAGCCTCAGGGCCGGGGACAATGAAAAACTGTTTTTT | CASSLRAGDNEKLFF
TRBJ2-7 | many | TRBD2 | TRBV7-2 | TGTGCCAGCAGCGATCCCGGGACTAGCGGCTACGAGCAGTACTTC | CASSDPGTSGYEQYF
TRBJ2-1 | NA | TRBD2 | TRBV7-9 | TGTGCCAGCAGTTCCGAACTAGCGGATTCCTACAATGAGCAGTTCTTC | CASSSELADSYNEQFF
TRBJ2-5 | NA | TRBD1 | TRBV7-2 | TGTGCCAGCAGGACAGGGAAGGGTCAAGAGACCCAGTACTTC | CASRTGKGQETQYF
TRBJ1-5 | few | NA | TRBV20-1 | TGCAGTGCTAGAGTGGGGGCTAACAATCAGCCCCAGCATTTT | CSARVGANNQPQHF
TRBJ2-5 | few | TRBD2 | TRBV20-1 | TGCAGTGCTACCTCCTTTAGCGGGGATCAAGAGACCCAGTACTTC | CSATSFSGDQETQYF
TRBJ2-1 | many | TRBD2 | TRBV3-1 | TGTGCCAGCAGGAGCGGGGGGGCCAATGAGCAGTTCTTC | CASRSGGANEQFF
TRBJ1-2 | many | NA | TRBV5-8 | TGTGCCAGCAGCTTGGGACAGAGGATCTATGGCTACACCTTC | CASSLGQRIYGYTF
TRBJ2-7 | NA | NA | TRBV7-2 | TGCGCCAGCACGGCCAACAGAGCCTACGAGCAGTACTTC | CASTANRAYEQYF
TRBJ2-7 | NA | NA | TRBV20-1 | TGCAGTGCGGTCGGGGCTAATTACGAGCAGTACTTC | CSAVGANYEQYF
TRBJ2-3 | NA | NA | TRBV12-3/TRBV12-4 | TGTGCCAGCACCCAGGGGGGAGTGAGCACAGATACGCAGTATTTT | CASTQGGVSTDTQYF
TRBJ2-3 | few | NA | TRBV14 | TGTGCCAGCAGCCAAGGCAGACCCATTTCAGATACGCAGTATTTT | CASSQGRPISDTQYF
TRBJ1-2 | many | TRBD1 | TRBV7-9 | TGTGCCAGCAGCAGCAGACAGGGGGTCTATGGCTACACCTTC | CASSSRQGVYGYTF
TRBJ2-2 | few | NA | TRBV12-3/TRBV12-4 | TGTGCCAGCAGTCCACGGGGTCCCCACCGCACCGGGGAGCTGTTTTTT | CASSPRGPHRTGELFF
TRBJ1-6 | many | TRBD1 | TRBV7-2 | TGTGCCAGCAGCCTCCAGGTCCGGACAGGGAATTCACCCCTCCACTTT | CASSLQVRTGNSPLHF
TRBJ2-3 | NA | TRBD2 | TRBV7-2 | TGTGCCAGCAGCCTCCTCATGACTAGCTCCTCCACAGATACGCAGTATTTT | CASSLLMTSSSTDTQYF
TRBJ2-3 | NA | TRBD2 | TRBV12-3/TRBV12-4 | TGTGCCAGCAGTCCCGGGACTAGGGTTATAGCAGATGCGCAGTATTTT | CASSPGTRVIADAQYF
TRBJ2-7 | NA | TRBD2 | TRBV6-2/TRBV6-3 | TGTGCCAGCTGGGGACTAGCGGGGGGCTACGAGCAGTACTTC | CASWGLAGGYEQYF
TRBJ2-7 | once | TRBD2 | TRBV20-1 | TGCAGTGCTAGAAAAAGCGGGGGAGGAGAGCAGTACTTC | CSARKSGGGEQYF
TRBJ2-5 | few | TRBD2 | TRBV20-1 | TGCAGTGCGAAAGCGGGGACGTACGAGACCCAGTACTTC | CSAKAGTYETQYF